Shown below are 24 T cell receptor beta chains from a single sample sequenced in a study of cytomegalovirus exposure and HLA in healthy donors. PCR employed 60 Vbeta and 13 Jbeta primers. The repertoire was sequenced with immunoSEQ multiplex PCR; TCRdb's copy has only in-frame clones and lacks some. This sample carries about 180,000 clones, around 85% of them seen once, and the ten largest clones take 1%. The sample taken for sequencing was PBMCs. These receptors were taken from a boy aged 2 to 9 in good health and CMV-seronegative.

This clone was counted a few times. The V and J genes are TRBV5-1 and TRBJ2-7; the D gene is possibly TRBD2 (8 bases). Germline V CDR1 and CDR2: SGHRS, YFSETQ. Between the trimmed V and J ends, which lost 4 bases and 5 bases, there was a span of 19 bases. The CDR3 contains 15 residues. This CDR3 reads CASSPGGTASHEQYF. The DNA for the CDR3 is TGCGCCAGCAGCCCGGGGGGGACAGCGAGCCACGAGCAGTACTTC.

This chain links TRBV7-9 with TRBJ2-1, with 10 bases that match TRBD2. The V segment lost 0 bases and the J segment 9 bases; nucleotides outside the gene matches: 5. The CDR3 covers 15 residues. Germline CDR1 SEHNR, CDR2 FQNEAQ (reference sequence). This CDR3 reads CASSLAAGGLGEQFF. The CDR3 DNA reads as TGTGCCAGCAGCTTAGCAGCGGGAGGGCTTGGTGAGCAGTTCTTC.

This chain uses TRBV5-1 with TRBJ2-1, with 13 bases matching TRBD2. The trim removed 1 base at V and 5 bases at J, leaving 3 bases unmatched. Germline loops: CDR1 SGHRS, CDR2 YFSETQ. This CDR3 comprises 16 residues. Here the CDR3 reads CASSLLLAGGDNEQFF. Written as DNA, the CDR3 is TGCGCCAGCAGCTTGTTACTAGCGGGGGGGGACAATGAGCAGTTCTTC.

The chain is built from TRBV25-1 and TRBJ1-2; TRBD1 might be the D (6 bases). CDR1 is MGHDK and CDR2 is SYGVNS in the germline V gene. The CDR3 is 13 amino acids. V was cut by 10 bases and J by 5 bases, with 17 bases left in between. CDR3 residues: CATREGGVYGYTF. In nucleotides, the CDR3 is TGTGCCACCCGGGAGGGGGGCGTATATGGCTACACCTTC.

The chain has TRBV10-2 and TRBJ1-2, with TRBD1 matching over 9 bases. The germline V gene encodes CDR1 WSHSY and CDR2 SAAADI. The V gene end was trimmed by 5 bases and the J gene end by 8 bases; junction bases not matched to a gene: 6. The CDR3 has 13 residues. The CDR3 DNA follows: TGCGCCAGCAGTAGACAGGGGGAAGAAGGCTACACCTTC. Protein sequence: CASSRQGEEGYTF.

The chain joins TRBV6-1 to TRBJ2-2; D may be TRBD2 (7 bases). CDR3 length equals 18 residues. Germline assignment: CDR1 MNHNS and CDR2 SASEGT. V gave up 3 bases and J gave up 2 bases, with 19 bases separating them. For the CDR3, the DNA is TGTGCCAGCAGTGACAGAGGGGGGGGAGCAGTTAACACCGGGGAGCTGTTTTTT. It specifies CASSDRGGGAVNTGELFF.

The chain combines TRBV28 with TRBJ1-2; D may be TRBD1 (6 bases). Trimming took off 5 bases at V and 2 bases at J, with 15 bases between the two ends. This CDR3 has 15 residues. Germline assignment: CDR1 MDHEN and CDR2 SYDVKM. CDR3: CASSIVEGGNYGYTF. CDR3 DNA sequence: TGTGCCAGCAGTATAGTAGAGGGGGGGAACTATGGCTACACCTTC.

The chain links TRBV6-5 to TRBJ2-5, with 9 bases matching TRBD2. The CDR3 is 13 amino acids. V lost 7 bases, J lost 4 bases, and 4 bases stayed unmatched. The germline V gene encodes CDR1 MNHEY and CDR2 SVGAGI. The CDR3 bases are TGTGCCAGCACCGGACTAGCGAGAGAGACCCAGTACTTC. It specifies CASTGLARETQYF.

This rearrangement joins TRBV5-1 to TRBJ2-4; 8 bases align to TRBD2. CDR1 and CDR2 from the germline V gene are SGHRS and YFSETQ. This CDR3 has 15 amino acids. Losses at the gene ends were 2 bases for V and 4 bases for J; bases not matched to a gene: 5. The CDR3 sequence is CASSLGSGSKNIQYF. Here the CDR3 DNA reads TGCGCCAGCAGCTTAGGCAGCGGGAGTAAAAACATTCAGTACTTC.

The chain recombines TRBV28 with TRBJ1-3, with no clear D. Deletions cut 3 bases from V and 0 bases from J, with 9 bases between. The V gene's germline CDR1 is MDHEN and CDR2 SYDVKM. This CDR3 is built from 15 residues. The CDR3, as DNA: TGTGCCAGCAGTTTTCCCTATAGCTCTGGAAACACCATATATTTT. Protein sequence: CASSFPYSSGNTIYF.

The V and J genes are TRBV6-5 and TRBJ2-7, with TRBD2 identical over 10 bases. After removal of 5 bases from V and 11 bases from J, the junction contained 12 bases not matched to a gene. This CDR3 contains 14 residues. Germline assignment: CDR1 MNHEY and CDR2 SVGAGI. This CDR3 reads CASSLGTSERREYF. DNA of the CDR3: TGTGCCAGCAGTCTAGGGACTAGCGAACGGAGGGAGTACTTC.

V usage is TRBV28 and J usage is TRBJ1-4; D remains unclear. The CDR3 has 12 residues. Trimming took 4 bases from V and 4 from J, leaving 4 bases between them. The germline V gene has CDR1 MDHEN and CDR2 SYDVKM. Here the CDR3 reads CASSYFNEKLFF. The CDR3 bases are TGTGCCAGCAGTTACTTTAATGAAAAACTGTTTTTT.

This chain links TRBV7-3 with TRBJ2-2, with TRBD2 matching 10 bases. Germline V lookup: CDR1 SGHTA, CDR2 FQGTGA. The CDR3 contains 18 residues. J gave up 5 bases and V 5 bases, and 14 bases lay outside the gene matches. The CDR3 spells CASSPFPTSGTGTGELFF. The CDR3 bases are TGTGCCAGCAGCCCGTTCCCTACTAGCGGGACGGGAACCGGGGAGCTGTTTTTT. The entire variable domain, with the rest obtained from reference TRBV7-3 and TRBJ2-2, is as follows: GAGVSQTPSNKVTEKGKYVELRCDPISGHTALYWYRQSLGQGPEFLIYFQGTGAADDSGLPNDRFFAVRPEGSVSTLKIQRTERGDSAVYLCASSPFPTSGTGTGELFFGEGSRLTVL.

The chain has TRBV5-4 and TRBJ1-1; a possible D gene is TRBD1 (6 bases). The CDR3 sequence is 14 residues long. CDR1 SGHNT and CDR2 YYREEE come from the germline V gene (reference sequence). Trimming removed 4 bases from V and 5 bases from J, with 15 bases in between. The CDR3 loop reads CASSNSTGSTEAFF. The CDR3 DNA reads as TGTGCCAGCAGCAACTCAACAGGGTCGACTGAAGCTTTCTTT.

This chain connects TRBV28 to TRBJ1-2; a weak D match, TRBD1 (5 bases). Trimming pared 2 bases from V and 12 bases from J, leaving 16 bases between. The CDR3 loop spans 13 amino acids. Germline V CDR1 and CDR2: MDHEN, SYDVKM. The CDR3 bases are TGTGCCAGCAGTTTAGACGGGGGGACCCTAGACACCTTC. Translated, it gives CASSLDGGTLDTF.

The chain joins TRBV5-6 to TRBJ2-5, with TRBD2 as a possible D gene (6 bases). Germline lookup yields CDR1 SGHDT and CDR2 YYEEEE. Between the trimmed V and J ends, which lost 4 bases and 4 bases, there was a span of 17 bases. This CDR3 spans 15 amino acids. CDR3 residues: CASSGRGIGVETQYF. The CDR3 DNA reads TGTGCCAGCAGCGGGCGGGGCATCGGGGTAGAGACCCAGTACTTC.

The rearrangement joins TRBV11-2 to TRBJ2-1, with D unresolved. Trimming pared 2 bases from V and 0 bases from J, leaving 5 bases between. Germline V CDR1 and CDR2: SGHAT, FQNNGV. The CDR3 extends over 14 amino acids. This chain's CDR3 is CASSLTYSYNEQFF. CDR3 nucleotide sequence: TGTGCCAGCAGCTTAACTTACTCCTACAATGAGCAGTTCTTC.

The chain carries TRBV19 and TRBJ2-2; D not certain. The length of the CDR3 is 15 residues. Germline CDR1 is LNHDA and CDR2 is SQIVND (reference sequence). The V gene lost 5 bases and the J gene lost 1 base, with 11 bases spanning the gap. This CDR3 reads CASSLITQNTGELFF. The CDR3 nucleotides are TGTGCCAGTAGTTTAATTACTCAGAACACCGGGGAGCTGTTTTTT.

The chain links TRBV10-2 to TRBJ1-5, with 11 bases lining up with TRBD1. Germline-derived CDR1 and CDR2 are WSHSY and SAAADI. V was pared by 2 bases and J by 3 bases, with 3 bases of the junction left unmatched. CDR3 size: 16 residues. CDR3: CASSEGQGAVNQPQHF. The CDR3 DNA is TGCGCCAGCAGTGAGGGACAGGGGGCGGTCAATCAGCCCCAGCATTTT.

As regards this clone: Within the sample, other DNA sequences also encode this same CDR3. The chain employs TRBV11-3 and TRBJ2-7; D remains ambiguous. The CDR3 extends over 12 amino acids. Trimming shortened V by 0 bases and J by 3 bases, and 3 bases separated the two germline ends. Germline lookup yields CDR1 SGHNT and CDR2 YENEEA. CDR3 sequence reads: CASSLDGYEQYF. CDR3 nucleotides: TGTGCCAGCAGCTTAGACGGCTACGAGCAGTACTTC.

This clone has just a few counts. V is TRBV9 and J is TRBJ2-7; D gene uncertain. Germline V gives CDR1 SGDLS, CDR2 YYNGEE. Trimming shortened V by 3 bases and J by 1 base, and 5 bases separated the two germline ends. The CDR3 has 12 amino acids. CDR3 in DNA: TGTGCCAGCAGCGCTCTATCCTACGAGCAGTACTTC. Translation: CASSALSYEQYF.

This chain joins TRBV27 and TRBJ2-7; no clear D gene. Trimming stripped 7 bases from V and 2 bases from J, with 24 bases between. CDR1 and CDR2 (germline): MNHEY, SMNVEV (reference sequence). The CDR3 is made up of 17 amino acids. CDR3 amino acids: CASKFSGEFVLAYEQYV. DNA of the CDR3: TGTGCCAGCAAGTTTTCGGGTGAGTTTGTCCTAGCCTACGAGCAGTACGTC.

The chain uses TRBV7-9 and TRBJ2-7; unclear D gene. CDR3 length: 13 residues. V was pared by 2 bases and J by 0 bases, with 5 bases between. Germline lookup yields CDR1 SEHNR and CDR2 FQNEAQ (reference sequence). The CDR3 loop is CASSLMRSYEQYF. The CDR3 coding sequence is TGTGCCAGCAGCTTAATGCGCTCCTACGAGCAGTACTTC.

V is TRBV6-6 and J is TRBJ1-2; D is unresolved. Germline V gene data show CDR1 as MNHNY and CDR2 as SVGAGI (reference sequence). The CDR3 covers 14 residues. Trimming cost V 3 bases and J 2 bases, with 10 bases left between them. CDR3 DNA: TGTGCCAGCAGTTATGCCCAGTCGAACTATGGCTACACCTTC. It is translated as CASSYAQSNYGYTF.